These T cell receptor beta chains were read from a single sample in a study of blood T cells in healthy people across ages. TCRdb redid the calling of the 5' RACE reads with MiXCR, one entry per CDR3 protein. In the table there are about 970,000 distinct CDR3 sequences, 51% of which are singletons. The source material was blood. Source of these receptors: a woman aged 60-75 years in good health. Both conserved end residues are part of each CDR3. The D gene is left open where the match is weak. Only part of the rows carry a size: once, few, many, or a class if the clone is expanded.

D gene	V gene	J gene	clone size	CDR3 DNA	CDR3 protein
.	TRBV27	TRBJ2-7	.	TGTGCCAGCACTAGACTAGGGGACTCCTACGAGCAGTACTTC	CASTRLGDSYEQYF
.	TRBV3-1	TRBJ2-7	.	TGTGCCTGCAGCAAGGGGACGGTCTCCTACGAGCAGTACTTC	CACSKGTVSYEQYF
.	TRBV6-5	TRBJ2-4	.	TGTGCCAGCAGTGGGCGACCGGGGACCAAAAACATTCAGTACTTC	CASSGRPGTKNIQYF
TRBD2	TRBV20-1	TRBJ2-7	many	TGCAGTGCTAGAGGAGCGGGAGGCCTAACCTACGAGCAGTACTTC	CSARGAGGLTYEQYF
.	TRBV5-1	TRBJ2-2	.	TGCGCCAGCAGCACTGACTCAAACACCGGGGAGCTGTTTTTT	CASSTDSNTGELFF
.	TRBV6-5	TRBJ2-7	.	TGTGCCACCCGGACGAGCTCCTACGAGCAGTACTTC	CATRTSSYEQYF
.	TRBV10-3	TRBJ2-3	.	TGTGCCATCAGTGAGTCCCCGGGACTCACAGATACGCAGTATTTT	CAISESPGLTDTQYF
.	TRBV12-3/TRBV12-4	TRBJ2-5	.	TGTGCCAGCAGTCCCATGGGGAGGGGGGGTGAGCAGTACTTC	CASSPMGRGGEQYF
.	TRBV3-1	TRBJ2-7	.	TGTGCCAGCAGCCAAATCTCGGGCGAGCAGTACTTC	CASSQISGEQYF
.	TRBV24-1	TRBJ2-3	.	TGTGCCACCAGGCCTGGAGGACTAAACACAGATACGCAGTATTTT	CATRPGGLNTDTQYF
TRBD2	TRBV7-8	TRBJ2-1	.	TGTGCCAGCAGCATGGGACTAGCCAGTAACAATGAGCAGTTCTTC	CASSMGLASNNEQFF
.	TRBV12-3/TRBV12-4	TRBJ2-1	few	TGTGCCAGCAGTTTTGAGACGATGGACGGCTCCTACAATGAGCAGTTCTTC	CASSFETMDGSYNEQFF
.	TRBV20-1	TRBJ1-5	.	TGCAGTGCTAGCCGACAACTATGGGATCAGCCCCAGCATTTT	CSASRQLWDQPQHF
.	TRBV28	TRBJ2-1	.	TGTGCCAGCAGTCTTGTCCCAAGGACAGGGAGGGATGAGCAGTTCTTC	CASSLVPRTGRDEQFF
TRBD2	TRBV29-1	TRBJ2-7	many	TGCAGCGTTGAAGTCCCCATACTAGCGGGAGGAGGTTACGAGCAGTACTTC	CSVEVPILAGGGYEQYF
.	TRBV27	TRBJ2-4	.	TGTGCCAGCAGCGTCAGGGGCGGAAAGCAGTACTTC	CASSVRGGKQYF
.	TRBV27	TRBJ1-1	once	TGTGCCAGCCTAGGGTTGAAGTCTGAAGCTTTCTTT	CASLGLKSEAFF